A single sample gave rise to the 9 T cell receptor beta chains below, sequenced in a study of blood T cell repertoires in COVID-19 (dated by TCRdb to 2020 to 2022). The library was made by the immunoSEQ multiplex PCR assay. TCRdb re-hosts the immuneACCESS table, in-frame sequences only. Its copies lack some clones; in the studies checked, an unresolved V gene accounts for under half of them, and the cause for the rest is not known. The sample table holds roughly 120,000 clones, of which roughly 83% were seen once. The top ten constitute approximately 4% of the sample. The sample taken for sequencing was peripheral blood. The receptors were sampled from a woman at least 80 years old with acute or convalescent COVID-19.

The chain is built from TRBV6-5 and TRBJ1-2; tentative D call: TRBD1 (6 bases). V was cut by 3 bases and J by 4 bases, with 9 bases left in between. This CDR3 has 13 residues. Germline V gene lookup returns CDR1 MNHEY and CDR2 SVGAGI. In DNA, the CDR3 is TGTGCCAGCAGTTATCAGGGGACCTATGGCTACACCTTC. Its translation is CASSYQGTYGYTF.

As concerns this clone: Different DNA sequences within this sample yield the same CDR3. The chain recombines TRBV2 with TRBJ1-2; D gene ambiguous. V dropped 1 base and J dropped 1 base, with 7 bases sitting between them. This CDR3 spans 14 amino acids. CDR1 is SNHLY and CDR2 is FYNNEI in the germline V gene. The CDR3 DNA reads TGTGCCAGCAGTGAAGACAGCTTTAACTATGGCTACACCTTC. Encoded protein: CASSEDSFNYGYTF.

The CDR3 loop reads CASSHYRERMNTEAFF. The CDR3 region has the DNA TGTGCCAGCAGCCATTACAGGGAAAGGATGAACACTGAAGCTTTCTTT. V gene TRBV7-2 combines with J gene TRBJ1-1, with a possible D match to TRBD1 (6 bases). The CDR3 has 16 amino acids. Per germline, CDR1 SGHTA and CDR2 FQGNSA. With 5 bases removed from V and 0 bases from J, the gap between germline ends came to 16 bases.

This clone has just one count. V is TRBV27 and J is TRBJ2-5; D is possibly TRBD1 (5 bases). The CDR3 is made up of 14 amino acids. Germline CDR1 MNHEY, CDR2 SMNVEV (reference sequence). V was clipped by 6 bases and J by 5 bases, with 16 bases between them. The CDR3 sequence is CASRGWAGIETQYF. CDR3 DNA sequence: TGTGCCAGCAGGGGGTGGGCAGGGATCGAGACCCAGTACTTC.

CDR3 nucleotide sequence: TGCAGCGTTGGGGACTACAGTGCGGATACGCAGTATTTT. It translates to CSVGDYSADTQYF. This chain links TRBV29-1 with TRBJ2-3; TRBD2 agrees at 7 bases. The ends lost 4 bases at V and 6 bases at J; junction bases unmatched: 7. CDR1 is SQVTM, CDR2 ANQGSEA, per germline. The CDR3 is 13 amino acids.

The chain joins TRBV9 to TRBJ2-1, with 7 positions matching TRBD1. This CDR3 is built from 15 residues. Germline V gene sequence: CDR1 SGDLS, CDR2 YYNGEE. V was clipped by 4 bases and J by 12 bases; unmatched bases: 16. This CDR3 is CASSPRTGQGQLQFF. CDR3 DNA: TGTGCCAGCAGCCCCAGGACAGGTCAGGGCCAGTTGCAGTTCTTC. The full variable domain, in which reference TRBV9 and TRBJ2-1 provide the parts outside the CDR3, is DSGVTQTPKHLITATGQRVTLRCSPRSGDLSVYWYQQSLDQGLQFLIQYYNGEERAKGNILERFSAQQFPDLHSELNLSSLELGDSALYFCASSPRTGQGQLQFFGPGTRLTVL.

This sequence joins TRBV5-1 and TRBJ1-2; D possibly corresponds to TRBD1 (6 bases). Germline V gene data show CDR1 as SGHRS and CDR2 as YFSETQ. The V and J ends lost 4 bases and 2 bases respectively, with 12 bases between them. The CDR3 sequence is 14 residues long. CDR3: CASSAGTTNYGYTF. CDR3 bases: TGCGCCAGCAGCGCCGGGACAACAAACTATGGCTACACCTTC.

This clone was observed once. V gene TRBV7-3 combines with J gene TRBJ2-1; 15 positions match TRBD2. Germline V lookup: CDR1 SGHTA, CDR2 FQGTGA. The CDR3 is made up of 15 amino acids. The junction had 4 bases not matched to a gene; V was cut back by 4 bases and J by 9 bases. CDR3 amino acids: CASSSGLAGGGEQFF. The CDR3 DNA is TGTGCCAGCAGCTCGGGACTAGCGGGAGGCGGTGAGCAGTTCTTC.

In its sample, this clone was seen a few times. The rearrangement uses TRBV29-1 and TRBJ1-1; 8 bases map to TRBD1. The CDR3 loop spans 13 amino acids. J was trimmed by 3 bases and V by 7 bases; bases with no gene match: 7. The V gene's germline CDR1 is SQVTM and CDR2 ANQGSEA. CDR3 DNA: TGCAGCGCCGTACAGGGGGGGGACACTGAAGCTTTCTTT. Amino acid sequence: CSAVQGGDTEAFF.